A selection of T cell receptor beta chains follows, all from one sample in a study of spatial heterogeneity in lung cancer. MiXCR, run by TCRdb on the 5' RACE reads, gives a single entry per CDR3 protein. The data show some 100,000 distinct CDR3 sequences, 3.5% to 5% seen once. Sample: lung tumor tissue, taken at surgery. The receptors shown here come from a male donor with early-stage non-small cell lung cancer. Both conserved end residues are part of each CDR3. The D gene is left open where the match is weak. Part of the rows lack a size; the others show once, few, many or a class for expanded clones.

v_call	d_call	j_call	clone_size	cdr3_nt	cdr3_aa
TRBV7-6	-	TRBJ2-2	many	TGTGCCAGCAGCTTAATATTTGGGGAGGCGGCCGGGGAGCTGTTTTTT	CASSLIFGEAAGELFF
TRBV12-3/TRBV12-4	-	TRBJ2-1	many	TGTGCCAGCAGTTTAGCCAGACTGAGGTCGAATGAGCAGTTCTTC	CASSLARLRSNEQFF
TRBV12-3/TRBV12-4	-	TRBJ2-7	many	TGTGCCAGCACCTCAGCCAACTTCGGCCACGAGCAGTACTTC	CASTSANFGHEQYF
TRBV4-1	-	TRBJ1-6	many	TGCGCCAGCAGCCAATTCTTCAATTCACCCCTCCACTTT	CASSQFFNSPLHF
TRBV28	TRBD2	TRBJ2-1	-	TGTGCCAGCAGTTTGAGGCTTTTTTTAACTAGCGGAGCCCAATACAATGAGCAGTTCTTC	CASSLRLFLTSGAQYNEQFF
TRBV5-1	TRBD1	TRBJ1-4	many	TGCGCCAGCACCCACCAGGGACAGGGGAGTGAAAAACTGTTTTTT	CASTHQGQGSEKLFF
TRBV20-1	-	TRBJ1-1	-	TGCAGTGCTAGCCCACCGACGGGAACTTGGGACACTGAAGCTTTCTTT	CSASPPTGTWDTEAFF
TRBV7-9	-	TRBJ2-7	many	TGTGCCAGCAGATCATTACAGCTAGACTACGAGCAGTACTTC	CASRSLQLDYEQYF
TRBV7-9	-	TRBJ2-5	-	TGTGCCAGCAGCTATGAAGGTCAGGAGACCCAGTACTTC	CASSYEGQETQYF
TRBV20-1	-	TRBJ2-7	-	TGCAGTGCTAGAGCCTTTCTCCGGGACACTCCCTACGAGCAGTACTTC	CSARAFLRDTPYEQYF
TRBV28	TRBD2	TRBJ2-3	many	TGTGCCAGCAGCTTTACGAAGACTAGCGGGGTTCCCGACACAGATACGCAGTATTTT	CASSFTKTSGVPDTDTQYF
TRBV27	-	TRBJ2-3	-	TGTGCCAGCGGCCGGGACCGAACAGATACGCAGTATTTT	CASGRDRTDTQYF
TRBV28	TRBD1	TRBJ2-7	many	TGTGCCAGCAGTGGCAACCAGGGACAGGGGGGAGGTTCCTACGAGCAGTACTTC	CASSGNQGQGGGSYEQYF